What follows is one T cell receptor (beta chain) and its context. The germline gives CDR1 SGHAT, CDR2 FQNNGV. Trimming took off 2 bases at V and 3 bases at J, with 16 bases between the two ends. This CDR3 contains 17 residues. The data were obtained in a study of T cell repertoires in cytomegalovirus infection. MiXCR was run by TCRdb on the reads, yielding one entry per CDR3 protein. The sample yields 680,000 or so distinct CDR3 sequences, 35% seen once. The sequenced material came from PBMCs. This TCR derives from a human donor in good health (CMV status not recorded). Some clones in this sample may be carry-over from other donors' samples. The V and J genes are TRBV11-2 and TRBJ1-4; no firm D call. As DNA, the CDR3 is TGTGCCAGCAGCTTATCTTTCTTCGGTGGTGCTAATGAAAAACTGTTTTTT. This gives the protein CASSLSFFGGANEKLFF.